This T cell receptor (beta chain) was retrieved from a study of blood T cell repertoires in COVID-19. Study at large: Whether acute or convalescent, the COVID-19 samples came from the United States, Italy and Spain.

Cohorts were based on clinical histories the participants reported. Resolution of symptoms, clearance, or two negative PCRs was present in recovered Cohort 3 donors. Germline values: CDR1 SGHTA, CDR2 FQGNSA. Trimming removed 6 bases from V and 0 bases from J, with 12 bases in between. The CDR3 covers 15 residues. TCRdb keeps only in-frame clones here, not all; method: immunoSEQ multiplex PCR. The data show fewer than 350,000 clones, 87% seen once. The TCR sequence derives from a middle-aged woman who had recovered from COVID-19. The genes are TRBV7-2 and TRBJ2-1, with D perhaps matching TRBD1 (5 bases). Sequencing input: PBMCs or T cells enriched from blood (not recorded which). The CDR3 region has the DNA TGTGCCAGCAGAACAGGAAGAAGCTCCTACAATGAGCAGTTCTTC. It specifies CASRTGRSSYNEQFF.